Only one count was recorded for the clone carrying this TCR beta chain. The CDR3 loop spans 17 amino acids. Germline CDR1 reads SGHTA; CDR2 reads FQGNSA. V lost 3 bases and J lost 0, with 15 bases in between. These data come from a study of blood T cell repertoires in COVID-19. The overall study: Nucleic acid was either cDNA or gDNA, and it came from T cells, B-cell-depleted T cells, or PBMCs.

Produced via immunoSEQ multiplex PCR; TCRdb's table is partial and in-frame only. The sample has 130,000 or so clones, roughly 84% seen once; the top ten hold about 15%. The chain recombines TRBV7-2 with TRBJ2-1; D call uncertain. The specimen was peripheral blood. This TCR was sampled from a woman aged 80 or older with acute or convalescent COVID-19. CDR3 sequence: CASSFPYGGSSYNEQFF. The CDR3 region has the DNA TGTGCCAGCAGCTTCCCCTATGGCGGTAGCTCCTACAATGAGCAGTTCTTC.